A selection of T cell receptor beta chains follows, all from one sample in a study of shared clonotypes between healthy human individuals. TCRdb's copy holds only in-frame clones and misses some; the assay was immunoSEQ multiplex PCR. The data show roughly 2.2 million clones, 85% to 95% seen once. The specimen was naive CD4+ T cells from PBMCs. The source of these receptors is a man between 18 and 35 years old in good health. Some clones in this sample may be carry-over from other donors' samples. Both conserved end residues are part of each CDR3. A D gene is named only where the DNA matches it firmly. Rows give clone size only sometimes, using once, few, many, or a class for an expanded clone.

cdr3_nt: TGTGCCAGCAGTTACGCCCTGACAGGGGCCAGAAACACCATATATTTT
cdr3_aa: CASSYALTGARNTIYF
clone_size: NA
v_call: TRBV6-5
j_call: TRBJ1-3
d_call: TRBD1

cdr3_nt: TGTGCCAGTAGAAGCGGGGGCGGGGGCACAGATACGCAGTATTTT
cdr3_aa: CASRSGGGGTDTQYF
clone_size: NA
v_call: TRBV9
j_call: TRBJ2-3
d_call: TRBD2

cdr3_nt: TGTGCCAGCAGCTTCGGACTAGCGGCCACCGGGGAGCTGTTTTTT
cdr3_aa: CASSFGLAATGELFF
clone_size: once
v_call: TRBV6-1
j_call: TRBJ2-2
d_call: TRBD2

cdr3_nt: TGTGCCAGCAGCATCCTATCCGGGCCGAGGGGTCCTGAAGCTTTCTTT
cdr3_aa: CASSILSGPRGPEAFF
clone_size: NA
v_call: TRBV11-2
j_call: TRBJ1-1
d_call: NA

cdr3_nt: TGTGCCAGCAGCATGGACCCCCTGAACACCGGGGAGCTGTTTTTT
cdr3_aa: CASSMDPLNTGELFF
clone_size: NA
v_call: TRBV5-4
j_call: TRBJ2-2
d_call: NA

cdr3_nt: TGTGCCAGCAGCACGCAGGGGGCCGGCTACGAGCAGTACTTC
cdr3_aa: CASSTQGAGYEQYF
clone_size: NA
v_call: TRBV7-8
j_call: TRBJ2-7
d_call: TRBD1

cdr3_nt: TGTGCCAGCAGCCGCTCAGATAGGGTGAACACCGGGGAGCTGTTTTTT
cdr3_aa: CASSRSDRVNTGELFF
clone_size: NA
v_call: TRBV5-8
j_call: TRBJ2-2
d_call: NA

cdr3_nt: TGCGCCAGCAGCCTCGTGGGAACAGCCGATGAAAAACTGTTTTTT
cdr3_aa: CASSLVGTADEKLFF
clone_size: NA
v_call: TRBV5-1
j_call: TRBJ1-4
d_call: NA

cdr3_nt: TGCGCCAGCAGCTTGGGGACTAGCGGGGCCCAAGAGACCCAGTACTTC
cdr3_aa: CASSLGTSGAQETQYF
clone_size: NA
v_call: TRBV5-1
j_call: TRBJ2-5
d_call: TRBD2

cdr3_nt: TGTGCCAGCTCACCAATATCGGGGACTGAAGCTTTCTTT
cdr3_aa: CASSPISGTEAFF
clone_size: NA
v_call: TRBV18
j_call: TRBJ1-1
d_call: NA

cdr3_nt: TGTGCCAGCAGCCACAGGGGGTTACTGAATGAGCAGTTCTTC
cdr3_aa: CASSHRGLLNEQFF
clone_size: NA
v_call: TRBV28
j_call: TRBJ2-1
d_call: TRBD1

cdr3_nt: TGTGCCAGCAGTTTATCTACAGGGAACTCCTACAATGAGCAGTTCTTC
cdr3_aa: CASSLSTGNSYNEQFF
clone_size: NA
v_call: TRBV27
j_call: TRBJ2-1
d_call: NA

cdr3_nt: TGTGCCAGCCGAGATGCGGATACGCAGTATTTT
cdr3_aa: CASRDADTQYF
clone_size: NA
v_call: TRBV7-6
j_call: TRBJ2-3
d_call: NA

cdr3_nt: TGTGCCAGCAGCTCTCCTTCGGCGGGAGTAGGCAATGAGCAGTTCTTC
cdr3_aa: CASSSPSAGVGNEQFF
clone_size: NA
v_call: TRBV5-4
j_call: TRBJ2-1
d_call: TRBD2

cdr3_nt: TGTGCCAGCTCACCGCTAGCGGGAGCAAACACCGGGGAGCTGTTTTTT
cdr3_aa: CASSPLAGANTGELFF
clone_size: NA
v_call: TRBV18
j_call: TRBJ2-2
d_call: TRBD2

cdr3_nt: TGTGCCAGCAGCGTACGTGATTCCGCCGGGGAGCTGTTTTTT
cdr3_aa: CASSVRDSAGELFF
clone_size: NA
v_call: TRBV4-2
j_call: TRBJ2-2
d_call: NA

cdr3_nt: TGTGCCAGCAGGGTTAGCGGGGCTAGCACAGATACGCAGTATTTT
cdr3_aa: CASRVSGASTDTQYF
clone_size: NA
v_call: TRBV2
j_call: TRBJ2-3
d_call: TRBD2

cdr3_nt: TGTGCCAGCAGCTTGTACAGGACTAACTATGGCTACACCTTC
cdr3_aa: CASSLYRTNYGYTF
clone_size: NA
v_call: TRBV7-2
j_call: TRBJ1-2
d_call: NA

cdr3_nt: TGTGCCAGCAGTTACTCGACTGCGAACACCGGGGAGCTGTTTTTT
cdr3_aa: CASSYSTANTGELFF
clone_size: once
v_call: TRBV6-6
j_call: TRBJ2-2
d_call: NA

cdr3_nt: TGTGCCAGCAGCCCTCGGACAGGGAACATACCCGGGGAGCTGTTTTTT
cdr3_aa: CASSPRTGNIPGELFF
clone_size: NA
v_call: TRBV9
j_call: TRBJ2-2
d_call: TRBD1

cdr3_nt: TGCGCCAGCAGTGACCTCCCGGCCCGCAATGAGCAGTTCTTC
cdr3_aa: CASSDLPARNEQFF
clone_size: NA
v_call: TRBV10-1
j_call: TRBJ2-1
d_call: NA

cdr3_nt: TGCGCCAGCAGCCCGGGGCCAGCGGGACCGGCAGATACGCAGTATTTT
cdr3_aa: CASSPGPAGPADTQYF
clone_size: NA
v_call: TRBV5-1
j_call: TRBJ2-3
d_call: TRBD2

cdr3_nt: TGTGCCAGCAGCGCCCAAAGAAAGAACACTGAAGCTTTCTTT
cdr3_aa: CASSAQRKNTEAFF
clone_size: NA
v_call: TRBV5-4
j_call: TRBJ1-1
d_call: NA

cdr3_nt: TGTGCCAGCAGCTCACCTGACCTGTCTGGCTACACCTTC
cdr3_aa: CASSSPDLSGYTF
clone_size: few
v_call: TRBV7-9
j_call: TRBJ1-2
d_call: NA

cdr3_nt: TGTGCCAGTGGCGGGACAGGACAAGAGACCCAGTACTTC
cdr3_aa: CASGGTGQETQYF
clone_size: NA
v_call: TRBV2
j_call: TRBJ2-5
d_call: TRBD1

cdr3_nt: TGTGCCACCAGCAGAGGGGTTAGCGGGAACTATGAGCAGTTCTTC
cdr3_aa: CATSRGVSGNYEQFF
clone_size: NA
v_call: TRBV15
j_call: TRBJ2-1
d_call: TRBD2

cdr3_nt: TGTGCCAGCTGTTCCCCCGTAGCTGAAGCTTTCTTT
cdr3_aa: CASCSPVAEAFF
clone_size: NA
v_call: TRBV2
j_call: TRBJ1-1
d_call: NA

cdr3_nt: TGTGCCAGCAGCGCCGGCGGTGGGGCCTACGAGCAGTACTTC
cdr3_aa: CASSAGGGAYEQYF
clone_size: NA
v_call: TRBV9
j_call: TRBJ2-7
d_call: NA

cdr3_nt: TGTGCCAGTAGTCAGGCAGGCTTGGGCTATGGCTACACCTTC
cdr3_aa: CASSQAGLGYGYTF
clone_size: NA
v_call: TRBV19
j_call: TRBJ1-2
d_call: NA

cdr3_nt: TGTGCCAGCAGCCCACCTCCCGGGACAGACCAAGAGACCCAGTACTTC
cdr3_aa: CASSPPPGTDQETQYF
clone_size: NA
v_call: TRBV5-4
j_call: TRBJ2-5
d_call: TRBD1

cdr3_nt: TGTGCCAGCTCACCGGGAAGTCTCACGGATACGCAGTATTTT
cdr3_aa: CASSPGSLTDTQYF
clone_size: NA
v_call: TRBV18
j_call: TRBJ2-3
d_call: NA

cdr3_nt: TGTGCCAGCAGCTTAGCGCTACCGAAAGCAAGCTCCTACGAGCAGTACTTC
cdr3_aa: CASSLALPKASSYEQYF
clone_size: once
v_call: TRBV7-7
j_call: TRBJ2-7
d_call: NA

cdr3_nt: TGTGCCAGTAGTATAGAGGACACTATTATCTATGGCTACACCTTC
cdr3_aa: CASSIEDTIIYGYTF
clone_size: NA
v_call: TRBV19
j_call: TRBJ1-2
d_call: NA

cdr3_nt: TGTGCCAGCAGCTTACGACAGGGCTACGAGCAGTACTTC
cdr3_aa: CASSLRQGYEQYF
clone_size: NA
v_call: TRBV11-2
j_call: TRBJ2-7
d_call: TRBD1

cdr3_nt: TGTGCCACCTTGATCGGGGGAGGGATGGGGGAGCAGTACTTC
cdr3_aa: CATLIGGGMGEQYF
clone_size: NA
v_call: TRBV28
j_call: TRBJ2-7
d_call: TRBD2

cdr3_nt: TGTGCCAGCAGCGGGACCTCCTACAATGAGCAGTTCTTC
cdr3_aa: CASSGTSYNEQFF
clone_size: NA
v_call: TRBV9
j_call: TRBJ2-1
d_call: NA

cdr3_nt: TGTGCCAGCTCCCCGTGGACCGAGAACACTGAAGCTTTCTTT
cdr3_aa: CASSPWTENTEAFF
clone_size: once
v_call: TRBV18
j_call: TRBJ1-1
d_call: NA

cdr3_nt: TGTGCCAGCAGCTTAGGAGGGGGTGAAAAACTGTTTTTT
cdr3_aa: CASSLGGGEKLFF
clone_size: NA
v_call: TRBV7-9
j_call: TRBJ1-4
d_call: NA

cdr3_nt: TGTGCCAGCAGCTTAGGCGCAGGTGACGAGCAGTTCTTC
cdr3_aa: CASSLGAGDEQFF
clone_size: NA
v_call: TRBV7-9
j_call: TRBJ2-1
d_call: NA